Listed here is a single T cell receptor (beta chain). This CDR3 is built from 15 residues. With 3 bases clipped from V and 6 bases from J, the junction kept 4 bases outside the gene matches. Germline V gene data show CDR1 as MGHRA and CDR2 as YSYEKL. The entry originates in a study of technical replicates of blood from several donors. Using immunoSEQ multiplex PCR, the repertoire was profiled, and TCRdb retains in-frame clones only, with some absent. The sample has more than 90,000 clones; approximately 94% are singletons. This chain links TRBV4-1 with TRBJ2-1; 11 nucleotides match TRBD2. The receptor was isolated from a human donor in good health. Sequences were obtained from T cells isolated from PBMCs. The CDR3 DNA reads TGCGCCAGCAGCCAGGGTCTAGCGGGGGGCAATGAGCAGTTCTTC. Translating gives CASSQGLAGGNEQFF.